This T cell receptor beta chain was profiled in a study of shared clonotypes between healthy human individuals. With V trimmed by 5 bases and J by 8 bases, 20 bases remained unmatched. Germline V gene lookup returns CDR1 SGHTA and CDR2 FQGNSA. CDR3 length: 17 residues. Assay execution took place at the deep level. Produced via immunoSEQ multiplex PCR; TCRdb's table is partial and in-frame only. The sample contains about a million clones, approximately 80% of which appear only once. This clone has just a few counts. Its antigen is unidentified. Overall study findings and caveats: Clonotype sharing among donors, it was expected, would be affected by sequencing depth. Shared clonotypes across all four donors exceeded non-shared ones in generation probability. A generally larger estimated richness was seen in naive subsets than in memory subsets.

The V call is TRBV7-2, the J call TRBJ1-2; 7 bases map to TRBD1. Sequencing was performed on memory CD4+ T cells from PBMCs. Noted subset: CD45RA-negative fraction. The TCR was taken from a man between 18 and 29 years old in good health. Some clones in this sample may be carry-over from other donors' samples. The CDR3 here is CASSPRLTGTAARGYTF. In nucleotides, the CDR3 is TGTGCCAGCAGCCCGCGGCTTACCGGGACAGCCGCTCGAGGCTACACCTTC. Looking up the rest from reference TRBV7-2 and TRBJ1-2 gives the full variable domain: GAGVSQSPSNKVTEKGKDVELRCDPISGHTALYWYRQSLGQGLEFLIYFQGNSAPDKSGLPSDRFSAERTGGSVSTLTIQRTQQEDSAVYLCASSPRLTGTAARGYTFGSGTRLTVV.